The rows below give T cell receptor beta chains drawn from one sample of a study of regulatory T cells in long-lasting Graves disease. TCRdb ran MiXCR on the multiplex PCR reads and lists one entry per CDR3 protein. The sample consists of roughly 400,000 distinct CDR3 sequences, roughly a fifth of them appearing once. Sequences were derived from peripheral blood mononuclear cells (PBMCs), sampled when the disease was refractory, from a patient treated with antithyroid drugs. The receptors were sampled from a female donor with Graves disease. Both conserved end residues are part of each CDR3. A D gene is named only where the DNA matches it firmly. The listing skips clone size in some rows; elsewhere it reads once, few, many or a size class.

J | V | size | length | D | CDR3 | DNA
TRBJ2-3 | TRBV20-1 | . | 14 | . | CSAPAGGARDTQYF | TGCAGTGCACCCGCCGGAGGGGCTCGGGATACGCAGTATTTT
TRBJ2-7 | TRBV5-1 | . | 16 | TRBD2 | CASSLAGTSGRDEQYF | TGCGCCAGCAGCTTGGCGGGGACTAGCGGGAGGGACGAGCAGTACTTC
TRBJ2-2 | TRBV29-1 | . | 14 | . | CSVESGAFTGELFF | TGCAGCGTTGAATCCGGGGCTTTCACCGGGGAGCTGTTTTTT
TRBJ2-2 | TRBV27 | few | 17 | TRBD2 | CASSFSLAGGPGGELFF | TGTGCCAGCAGTTTCTCACTAGCGGGAGGGCCTGGCGGGGAGCTGTTTTTT
TRBJ2-7 | TRBV20-1 | many | 16 | TRBD2 | CSARRPASGRVREQYF | TGCAGTGCTAGAAGACCGGCTAGCGGGAGGGTGAGGGAGCAGTACTTC
TRBJ2-7 | TRBV11-2 | many | 13 | . | CASSLGTQNEQYF | TGTGCCAGCAGCTTAGGGACGCAAAACGAGCAGTACTTC
TRBJ2-7 | TRBV2 | many | 13 | . | CASSEQGTYEQYF | TGTGCCAGCAGTGAACAGGGCACCTACGAGCAGTACTTC
TRBJ1-1 | TRBV29-1 | many | 13 | TRBD1 | CSVIDRGDTEAFF | TGCAGCGTTATAGACAGGGGCGACACTGAAGCTTTCTTT
TRBJ2-7 | TRBV7-9 | few | 18 | TRBD2 | CASSLNPTSGFSSYEQYF | TGTGCCAGCAGCTTAAATCCGACTAGCGGGTTCAGCTCCTACGAGCAGTACTTC
TRBJ2-5 | TRBV28 | many | 15 | TRBD1 | CASSPGTGPPETQYF | TGTGCCAGCAGTCCCGGGACAGGCCCCCCGGAGACCCAGTACTTC
TRBJ1-4 | TRBV30 | many | 14 | . | CAWSPQGGNEKLFF | TGTGCCTGGAGCCCCCAAGGGGGGAATGAAAAACTGTTTTTT
TRBJ2-5 | TRBV6-1 | many | 14 | . | CASSLSYLSETQYF | TGTGCCAGCAGCCTTTCTTATCTTTCAGAGACCCAGTACTTC
TRBJ1-1 | TRBV5-1 | many | 17 | . | CASSLRATQGLNTEAFF | TGCGCCAGCAGCTTGCGAGCGACACAGGGCCTGAACACTGAAGCTTTCTTT
TRBJ1-1 | TRBV30 | many | 12 | TRBD1 | CAWTQGAGEAFF | TGTGCCTGGACCCAGGGGGCGGGAGAAGCTTTCTTT
TRBJ2-5 | TRBV6-9 | . | 14 | TRBD2 | CASSYGGRFETQYF | TGTGCCAGCAGTTACGGGGGGAGGTTTGAGACCCAGTACTTC
TRBJ1-1 | TRBV6-1 | many | 12 | . | CASSPWSTEAFF | TGTGCCAGCAGTCCTTGGAGCACTGAAGCTTTCTTT
TRBJ1-6 | TRBV28 | many | 17 | . | CASTGPVGGHNNSPLHF | TGTGCCAGCACAGGGCCCGTTGGTGGACACAATAATTCACCCCTCCACTTT
TRBJ1-2 | TRBV4-1 | . | 15 | . | CASSQEGNDNYGYTF | TGCGCCAGCAGCCAAGAGGGGAATGACAACTATGGCTACACCTTC
TRBJ2-5 | TRBV12-3/TRBV12-4 | many | 13 | . | CASRTGHQETQYF | TGTGCCAGCAGGACGGGGCACCAAGAGACCCAGTACTTC
TRBJ2-7 | TRBV5-1 | few | 14 | . | CASSLEVAQYEQYF | TGCGCCAGCAGCTTGGAAGTGGCACAATACGAGCAGTACTTC
TRBJ2-7 | TRBV15 | many | 14 | TRBD2 | CATSRVGGADEQYF | TGTGCCACCAGCAGAGTCGGGGGGGCTGACGAGCAGTACTTC